Below, 5 T cell receptor beta chains from the same sample are listed, as sequenced in a study of blood T cell repertoires in COVID-19. Some clones are missing from TCRdb's copy, which holds only in-frame ones; the method was immunoSEQ multiplex PCR. The sample gives about 210,000 clones, roughly 85% of which show up once; roughly 5.3% is in the top ten. Input material: peripheral blood. Source of these receptors: a man aged 50-59 years with COVID-19, enrolled during active disease.

V usage is TRBV7-9 and J usage is TRBJ2-1; 8 nucleotides line up with TRBD2. V gave up 5 bases and J gave up 8 bases; unmatched junction bases: 14. This CDR3 contains 16 residues. CDR1 SEHNR and CDR2 FQNEAQ come from the germline V gene (reference sequence). CDR3 DNA sequence: TGTGCCAGCAGCCCGGGCCTCAGCGGGGGCGGCGATGAGCAGTTCTTC. This gives the protein CASSPGLSGGGDEQFF.

This clone has more than one count but fewer than ten. The chain joins TRBV3-1 (or the pseudogene TRBV3-2) to TRBJ2-1; 8 bases line up with TRBD1. Germline-derived CDR1 and CDR2 are LGHDT and YNNKEL (reference sequence). V trimming: 4 bases; J trimming: 6 bases; junction bases outside the gene matches: 5. This CDR3 comprises 14 residues. CDR3 in amino acids: CASSLAGTGNEQFF. The DNA of the CDR3 is TGTGCCAGCAGCCTCGCCGGGACAGGCAATGAGCAGTTCTTC.

In its sample, this clone was seen a few times. This chain uses TRBV21-1 with TRBJ1-6; TRBD1, the table's D call, was not compared with the DNA. TRBV21-1 is reported as a pseudogene. The CDR3 is 15 residues long. The CDR3: CASSKARQGETPLHF. CDR3 bases: TGTGCCAGCAGCAAAGCTCGGCAGGGGGAGACACCCCTCCACTTT.

The chain employs TRBV18 and TRBJ1-1; 8 bases are shared with TRBD1. After removal of 4 bases from V and 5 bases from J, the junction contained 9 bases not matched to a gene. CDR1 is KGHSH, CDR2 LQKENI, per germline. CDR3 length equals 15 residues. CDR3 nucleotides: TGTGCCAGCTCACTACATGCAGGGGGCGAAACTGAAGCTTTCTTT. Its protein product is CASSLHAGGETEAFF.

This rearrangement joins TRBV6-5 to TRBJ1-1; D possibly corresponds to TRBD1 (6 bases). Per germline, CDR1 MNHEY and CDR2 SVGAGI. The CDR3 runs to 14 residues. V lost 7 bases, J lost 4 bases, and 16 bases lay in between. The CDR3 coding sequence is TGTGCCAGCACCTTGGGGGGGCCGGGCACTGAAGCTTTCTTT. Residues: CASTLGGPGTEAFF.